This T cell receptor beta chain is drawn from a study of OX40 agonist ivuxolimab in advanced cancers. Regarding the study as a whole: Low normalized clonal expansion also occurred in some nonresponding patients.

Germline loops: CDR1 SGHVS, CDR2 FQNEAQ. The CDR3 totals 16 residues. The ends lost 5 bases at V and 7 bases at J; junction bases unmatched: 7. Regarding this clone: Its antigen is still unknown.

The method was immunoSEQ multiplex PCR; TCRdb's version includes in-frame clones alone and lacks a portion of them. The table includes about 60,000 clones, 75% to 90% detected once. The receptor was derived from an adult with an advanced solid tumor such as melanoma, head and neck, liver or kidney cancer. The source was CD4+ or CD8+ T cells sorted from blood, collected in a trial of the OX40 agonist ivuxolimab. The V and J genes are TRBV7-8 and TRBJ2-1, with TRBD2 identical over 14 bases. The CDR3 DNA sequence: TGTGCCAGCAGCCCATCCGGGACTAGCGGGAGAAATGAGCAGTTCTTC. This translates into CASSPSGTSGRNEQFF.